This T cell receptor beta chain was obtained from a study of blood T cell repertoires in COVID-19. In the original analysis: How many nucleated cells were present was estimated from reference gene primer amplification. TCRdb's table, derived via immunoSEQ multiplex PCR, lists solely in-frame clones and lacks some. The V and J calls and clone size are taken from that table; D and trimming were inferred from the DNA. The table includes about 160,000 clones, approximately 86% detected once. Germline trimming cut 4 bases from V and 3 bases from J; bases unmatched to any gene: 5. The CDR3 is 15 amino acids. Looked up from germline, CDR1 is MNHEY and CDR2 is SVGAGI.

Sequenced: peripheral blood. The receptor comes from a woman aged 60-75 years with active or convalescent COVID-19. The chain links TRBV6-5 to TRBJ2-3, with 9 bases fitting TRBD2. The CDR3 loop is CASSLERGATDTQYF. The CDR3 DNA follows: TGTGCCAGCAGTTTGGAGCGGGGGGCGACAGATACGCAGTATTTT.